These T cell receptor beta chains were read from a single sample in a study of shared clonotypes between healthy human individuals. Libraries were prepared by immunoSEQ multiplex PCR; TCRdb keeps only in-frame clonotypes and omits some of them. The sample consists of around 1.1 million clones, about four fifths of them appearing once. Material: memory CD4+ T cells from PBMCs. The receptor source for this set is a man aged 18 to 29 in good health. Some clones in this sample may be carry-over from other donors' samples. Each CDR3 is given with its conserved first and last residue. The order of the fields is clone size, D gene, J gene, V gene, CDR3 length, CDR3 protein, CDR3 DNA. D genes are given only for firm matches. A clone size is listed for some rows: how often the clone was seen (once, few, many), or a class if it is expanded.

- - TRBJ1-2 TRBV28 14 CASSSPAALYGYTF TGTGCCAGCAGTTCCCCGGCAGCCCTCTATGGCTACACCTTC
- TRBD1 TRBJ2-5 TRBV7-7 14 CASSLPGQWSSQYF TGTGCCAGCAGCTTGCCGGGACAGTGGTCCTCCCAGTACTTC
- TRBD1 TRBJ2-7 TRBV6-1 16 CASSELPGQGSGGQYF TGTGCCAGCAGTGAACTCCCGGGACAGGGGAGCGGAGGCCAATACTTC
- TRBD1 TRBJ2-7 TRBV5-1 15 CASSWTGSPNYEQYF TGCGCCAGCAGCTGGACAGGGAGCCCCAACTACGAGCAGTACTTC
- TRBD1 TRBJ2-3 TRBV2 13 CARKTGQTDTQYF TGTGCCAGGAAGACAGGGCAAACAGATACGCAGTATTTT
- - TRBJ2-3 TRBV18 13 CASSADTTDTQYF TGTGCCAGCTCAGCGGACACCACAGATACGCAGTATTTT
- - TRBJ2-1 TRBV21-1 14 CASSTRDRAGEQFF TGTGCCAGCAGCACACGCGACAGGGCGGGTGAGCAGTTCTTC
- - TRBJ1-4 TRBV27 14 CASSFRWEVEKLFF TGTGCCAGCAGTTTCCGGTGGGAGGTTGAAAAACTGTTTTTT
- - TRBJ2-7 TRBV25-1 13 CASVRPASLEQYF TGTGCCAGCGTTAGACCAGCCTCCCTCGAGCAGTACTTC
- - TRBJ2-5 TRBV2 14 CASAVSGGEETQYF TGTGCCAGCGCCGTGTCCGGCGGCGAGGAGACCCAGTACTTC
few - TRBJ1-1 TRBV5-1 13 CASSLDRHTEAFF TGCGCCAGCAGCTTGGACAGGCACACTGAAGCTTTCTTT
- - TRBJ2-2 TRBV18 15 CASSPGRVGTGELFF TGTGCCAGCTCACCCGGCCGGGTGGGGACCGGGGAGCTGTTTTTT
- TRBD2 TRBJ2-1 TRBV4-1 16 CASSQFTSGSGSEQFF TGCGCCAGCAGCCAATTTACTAGCGGGAGTGGTAGTGAGCAGTTCTTC
- TRBD2 TRBJ2-3 TRBV5-1 18 CASSLGLLAGPLTDTQYF TGCGCCAGCAGCTTGGGCCTACTAGCGGGGCCTCTCACAGATACGCAGTATTTT
- - TRBJ2-7 TRBV5-6 12 CASSLRLTEQYF TGTGCCAGCAGCTTGCGGCTAACCGAGCAGTACTTC
- - TRBJ2-1 TRBV7-9 13 CASSLGAGFGQFF TGTGCCAGCAGCTTAGGGGCGGGGTTCGGGCAGTTCTTC